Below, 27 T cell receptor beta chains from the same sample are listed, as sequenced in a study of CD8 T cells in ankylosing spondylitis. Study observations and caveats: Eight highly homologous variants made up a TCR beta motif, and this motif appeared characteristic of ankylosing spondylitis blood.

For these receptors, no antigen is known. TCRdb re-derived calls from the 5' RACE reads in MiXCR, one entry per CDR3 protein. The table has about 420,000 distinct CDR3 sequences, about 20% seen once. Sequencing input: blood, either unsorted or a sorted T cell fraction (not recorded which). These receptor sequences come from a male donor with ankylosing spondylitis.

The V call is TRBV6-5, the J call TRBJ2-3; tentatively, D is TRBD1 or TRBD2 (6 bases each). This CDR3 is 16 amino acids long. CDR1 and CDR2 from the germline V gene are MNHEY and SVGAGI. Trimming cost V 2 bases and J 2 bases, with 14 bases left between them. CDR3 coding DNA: TGTGCCAGCAGTTACGGGGGGCTGTCATCCACAGATACGCAGTATTTT. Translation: CASSYGGLSSTDTQYF.

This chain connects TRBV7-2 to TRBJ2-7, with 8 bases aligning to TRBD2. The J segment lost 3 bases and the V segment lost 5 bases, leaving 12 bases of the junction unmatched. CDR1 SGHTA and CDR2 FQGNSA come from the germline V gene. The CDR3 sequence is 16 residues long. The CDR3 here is CASSPLGLAGFYEQYF. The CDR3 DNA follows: TGTGCCAGCAGCCCCCTAGGGCTAGCGGGTTTCTACGAGCAGTACTTC.

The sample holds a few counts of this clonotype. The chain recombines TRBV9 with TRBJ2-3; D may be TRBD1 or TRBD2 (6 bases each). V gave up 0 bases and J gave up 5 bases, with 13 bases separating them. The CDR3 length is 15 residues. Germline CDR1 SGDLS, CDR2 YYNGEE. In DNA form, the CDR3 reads TGTGCCAGCAGCGTAGGTCTAGGGGGAGGAGATACGCAGTATTTT. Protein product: CASSVGLGGGDTQYF.

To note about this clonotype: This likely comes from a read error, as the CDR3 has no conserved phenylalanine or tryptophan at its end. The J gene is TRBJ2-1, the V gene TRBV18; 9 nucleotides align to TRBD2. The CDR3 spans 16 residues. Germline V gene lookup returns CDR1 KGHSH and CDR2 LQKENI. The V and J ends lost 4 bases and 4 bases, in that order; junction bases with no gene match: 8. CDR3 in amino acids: CASSQFSSGNYNEQFY. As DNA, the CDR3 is TGTGCCAGCTCACAATTCTCTAGCGGGAATTACAATGAGCAGTTCTAC.

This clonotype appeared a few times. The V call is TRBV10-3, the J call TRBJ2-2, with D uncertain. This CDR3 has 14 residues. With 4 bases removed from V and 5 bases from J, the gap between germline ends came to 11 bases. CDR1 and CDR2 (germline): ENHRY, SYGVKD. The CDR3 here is CAISVRGETGELFF. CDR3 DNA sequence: TGTGCCATCAGTGTTCGCGGCGAGACCGGGGAGCTGTTTTTT.

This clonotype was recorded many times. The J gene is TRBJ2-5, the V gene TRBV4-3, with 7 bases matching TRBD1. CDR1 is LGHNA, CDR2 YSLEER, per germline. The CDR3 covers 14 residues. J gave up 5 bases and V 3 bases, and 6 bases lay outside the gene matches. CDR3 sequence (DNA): TGCGCCAGCAGCCACAACAGGGGAGTGGAGACCCAGTACTTC. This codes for CASSHNRGVETQYF.

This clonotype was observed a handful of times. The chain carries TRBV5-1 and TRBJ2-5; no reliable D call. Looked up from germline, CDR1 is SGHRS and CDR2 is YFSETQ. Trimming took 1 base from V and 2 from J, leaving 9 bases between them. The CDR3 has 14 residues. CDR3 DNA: TGCGCCAGCAGCTTGTTTTTGGGTCAAGAGACCCAGTACTTC. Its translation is CASSLFLGQETQYF.

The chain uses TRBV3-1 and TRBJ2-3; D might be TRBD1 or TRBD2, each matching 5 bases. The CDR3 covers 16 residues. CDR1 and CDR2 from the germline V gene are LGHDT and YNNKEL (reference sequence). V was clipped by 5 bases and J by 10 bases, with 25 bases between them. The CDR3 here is CASSFTSGTLSSAQYF. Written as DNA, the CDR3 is TGTGCCAGCAGCTTTACGTCCGGGACCCTCTCGTCCGCGCAGTATTTT.

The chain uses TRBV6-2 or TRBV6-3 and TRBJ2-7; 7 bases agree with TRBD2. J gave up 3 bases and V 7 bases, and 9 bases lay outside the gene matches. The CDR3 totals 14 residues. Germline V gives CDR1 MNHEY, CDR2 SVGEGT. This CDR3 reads CASIRSGSRYEQYF. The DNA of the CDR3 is TGTGCCAGCATCCGTAGCGGGTCCCGCTACGAGCAGTACTTC.

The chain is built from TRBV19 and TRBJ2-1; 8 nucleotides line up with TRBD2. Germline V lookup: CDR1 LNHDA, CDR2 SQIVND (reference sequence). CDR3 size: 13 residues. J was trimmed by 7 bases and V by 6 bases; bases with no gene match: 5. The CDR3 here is CASREAGDNEQFF. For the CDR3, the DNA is TGTGCCAGTAGGGAAGCGGGAGATAATGAGCAGTTCTTC.

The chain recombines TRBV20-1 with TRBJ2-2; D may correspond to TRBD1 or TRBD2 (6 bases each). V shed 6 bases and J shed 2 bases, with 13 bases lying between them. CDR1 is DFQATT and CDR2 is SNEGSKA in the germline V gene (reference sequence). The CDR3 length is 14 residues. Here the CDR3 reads CSATGGLNTGELFF. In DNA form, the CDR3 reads TGCAGTGCAACCGGGGGCTTAAACACCGGGGAGCTGTTTTTT.

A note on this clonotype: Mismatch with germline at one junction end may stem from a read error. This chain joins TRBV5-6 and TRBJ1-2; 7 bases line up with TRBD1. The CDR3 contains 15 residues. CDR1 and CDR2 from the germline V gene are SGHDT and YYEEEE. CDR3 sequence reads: CASSFVGQTTHGCTF. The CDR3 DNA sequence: TGTGCCAGCAGCTTTGTGGGACAGACCACCCATGGCTGCACCTTC. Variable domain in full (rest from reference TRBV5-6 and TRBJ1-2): DAGVTQSPTHLIKTRGQQVTLRCSPKSGHDTVSWYQQALGQGPQFIFQYYEEEERQRGNFPDRFSGHQFPNYSSELNVNALLLGDSALYLCASSFVGQTTHGCTFGSGTRLTVV.

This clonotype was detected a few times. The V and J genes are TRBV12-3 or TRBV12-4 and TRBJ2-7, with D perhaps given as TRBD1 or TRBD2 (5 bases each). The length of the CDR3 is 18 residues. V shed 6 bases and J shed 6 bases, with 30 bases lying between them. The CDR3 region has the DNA TGTGCCAGCAGCCCTATATTGGTTCGTCCAGGGCGGGCTTCCGAGCAGTACTTC. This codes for CASSPILVRPGRASEQYF.

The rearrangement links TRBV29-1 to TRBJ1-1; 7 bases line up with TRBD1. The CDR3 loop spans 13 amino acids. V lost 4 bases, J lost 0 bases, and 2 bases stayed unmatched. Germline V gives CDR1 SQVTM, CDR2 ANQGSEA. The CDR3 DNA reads TGCAGCGTTGGGGGACAGCTGAACACTGAAGCTTTCTTT. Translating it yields CSVGGQLNTEAFF.

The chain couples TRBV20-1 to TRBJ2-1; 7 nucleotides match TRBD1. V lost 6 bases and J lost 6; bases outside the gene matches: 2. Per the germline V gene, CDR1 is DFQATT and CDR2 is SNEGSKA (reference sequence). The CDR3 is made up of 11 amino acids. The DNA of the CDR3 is TGCAGTGCGGGACAGCCCAATGAGCAGTTCTTC. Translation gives CSAGQPNEQFF.

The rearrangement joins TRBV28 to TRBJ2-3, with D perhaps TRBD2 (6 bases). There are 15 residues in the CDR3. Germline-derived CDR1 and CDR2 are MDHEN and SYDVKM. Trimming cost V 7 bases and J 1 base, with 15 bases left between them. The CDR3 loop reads CASNPRASGTDTQYF. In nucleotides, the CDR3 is TGTGCCAGCAACCCGCGGGCTAGCGGCACAGATACGCAGTATTTT.

The chain's CDR3 is CSGGRQETQYF. Written as DNA, the CDR3 is TGCAGTGGGGGCCGTCAAGAGACCCAGTACTTC. V and J are TRBV20-1 and TRBJ2-5; D is perhaps TRBD1 (5 bases). The CDR3 is made up of 11 amino acids. The germline V gene encodes CDR1 DFQATT and CDR2 SNEGSKA (reference sequence). Trimming pared 7 bases from V and 2 bases from J, leaving 8 bases between.

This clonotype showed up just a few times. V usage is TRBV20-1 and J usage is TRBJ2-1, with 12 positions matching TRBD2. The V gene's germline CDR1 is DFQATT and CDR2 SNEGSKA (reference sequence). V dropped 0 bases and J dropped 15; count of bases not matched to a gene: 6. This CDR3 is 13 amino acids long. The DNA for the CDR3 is TGCAGTGCTAGAGATACGACTAGCGGGAGCCGGTTCTTC. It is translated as CSARDTTSGSRFF.

In DNA form, the CDR3 reads TGTGCCAGCTCCCTTTGGCAGGGGGCGGATGGCTACACCTTC. Translation gives CASSLWQGADGYTF. The chain uses TRBV2 and TRBJ1-2, with 8 bases aligning to TRBD1. Germline V gene data show CDR1 as SNHLY and CDR2 as FYNNEI. With 8 bases clipped from V and 6 bases from J, the junction kept 11 bases outside the gene matches. The CDR3 covers 14 residues.

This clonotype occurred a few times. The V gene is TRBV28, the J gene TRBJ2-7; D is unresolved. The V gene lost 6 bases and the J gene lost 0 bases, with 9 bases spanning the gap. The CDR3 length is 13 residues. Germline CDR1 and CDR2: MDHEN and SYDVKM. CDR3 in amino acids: CASRPGFSYEQYF. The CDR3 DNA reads TGTGCCAGCAGACCGGGTTTCTCCTACGAGCAGTACTTC.

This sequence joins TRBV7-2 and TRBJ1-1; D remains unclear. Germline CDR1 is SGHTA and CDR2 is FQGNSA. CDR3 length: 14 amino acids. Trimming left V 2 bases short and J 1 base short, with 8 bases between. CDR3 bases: TGTGCCAGCAGCTTAAGTCGAGGGAACACTGAAGCTTTCTTT. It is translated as CASSLSRGNTEAFF. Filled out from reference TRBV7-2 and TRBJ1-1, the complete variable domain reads GAGVSQSPSNKVTEKGKDVELRCDPISGHTALYWYRQSLGQGLEFLIYFQGNSAPDKSGLPSDRFSAERTGGSVSTLTIQRTQQEDSAVYLCASSLSRGNTEAFFGQGTRLTVV.

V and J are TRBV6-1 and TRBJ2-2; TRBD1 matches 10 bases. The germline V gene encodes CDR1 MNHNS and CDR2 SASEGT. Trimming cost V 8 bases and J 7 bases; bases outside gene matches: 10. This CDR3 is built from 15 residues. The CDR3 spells CASARRQGASGELFF. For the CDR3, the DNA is TGTGCCAGCGCCCGTCGACAGGGGGCTAGCGGGGAGCTGTTTTTT.

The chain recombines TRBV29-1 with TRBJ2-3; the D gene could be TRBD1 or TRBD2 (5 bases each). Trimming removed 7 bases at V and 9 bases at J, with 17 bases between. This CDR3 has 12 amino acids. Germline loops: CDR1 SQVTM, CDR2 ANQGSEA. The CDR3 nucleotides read TGCAGCGAAGCAAGCGGCTCAGGGACGCAGTATTTT. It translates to CSEASGSGTQYF.

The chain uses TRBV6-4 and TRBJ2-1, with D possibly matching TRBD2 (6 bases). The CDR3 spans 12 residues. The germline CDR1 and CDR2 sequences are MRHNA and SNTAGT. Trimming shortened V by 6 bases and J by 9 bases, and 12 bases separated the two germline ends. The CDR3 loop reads CASSLGGTEQFF. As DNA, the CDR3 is TGTGCCAGCAGCCTCGGGGGTACTGAGCAGTTCTTC.

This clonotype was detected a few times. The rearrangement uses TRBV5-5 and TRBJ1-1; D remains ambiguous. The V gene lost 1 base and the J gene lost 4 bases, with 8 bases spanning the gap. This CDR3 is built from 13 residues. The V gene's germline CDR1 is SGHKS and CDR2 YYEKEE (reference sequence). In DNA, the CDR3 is TGTGCCAGCAGCTTGTCTAGGGTCACTGAAGCTTTCTTT. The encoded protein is CASSLSRVTEAFF.

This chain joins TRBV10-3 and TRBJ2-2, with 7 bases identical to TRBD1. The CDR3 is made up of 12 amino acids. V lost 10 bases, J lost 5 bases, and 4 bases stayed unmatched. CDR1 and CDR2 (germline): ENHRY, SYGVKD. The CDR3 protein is CATTGNTGELFF. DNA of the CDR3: TGTGCCACGACAGGGAATACCGGGGAGCTGTTTTTT.

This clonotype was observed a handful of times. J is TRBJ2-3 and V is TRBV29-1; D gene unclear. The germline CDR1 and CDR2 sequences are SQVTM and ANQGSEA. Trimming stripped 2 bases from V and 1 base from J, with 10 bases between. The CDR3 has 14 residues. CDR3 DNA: TGCAGCGTTGAACAAACGGAACGCACAGATACGCAGTATTTT. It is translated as CSVEQTERTDTQYF.